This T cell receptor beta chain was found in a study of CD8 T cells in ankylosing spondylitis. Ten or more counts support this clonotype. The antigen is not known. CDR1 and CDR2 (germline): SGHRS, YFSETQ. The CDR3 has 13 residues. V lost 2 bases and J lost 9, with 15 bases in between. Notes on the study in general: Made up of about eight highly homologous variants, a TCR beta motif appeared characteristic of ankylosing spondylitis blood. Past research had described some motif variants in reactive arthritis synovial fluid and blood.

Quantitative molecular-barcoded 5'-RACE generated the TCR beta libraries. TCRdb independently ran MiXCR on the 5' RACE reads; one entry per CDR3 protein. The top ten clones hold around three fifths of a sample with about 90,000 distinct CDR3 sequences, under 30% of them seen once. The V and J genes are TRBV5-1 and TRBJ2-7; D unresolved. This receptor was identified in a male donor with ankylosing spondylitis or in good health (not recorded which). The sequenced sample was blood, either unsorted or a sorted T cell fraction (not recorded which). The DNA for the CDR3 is TGCGCCAGCAGCTTTGACGGTCCCACGGGGCAGTACTTC. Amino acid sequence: CASSFDGPTGQYF.